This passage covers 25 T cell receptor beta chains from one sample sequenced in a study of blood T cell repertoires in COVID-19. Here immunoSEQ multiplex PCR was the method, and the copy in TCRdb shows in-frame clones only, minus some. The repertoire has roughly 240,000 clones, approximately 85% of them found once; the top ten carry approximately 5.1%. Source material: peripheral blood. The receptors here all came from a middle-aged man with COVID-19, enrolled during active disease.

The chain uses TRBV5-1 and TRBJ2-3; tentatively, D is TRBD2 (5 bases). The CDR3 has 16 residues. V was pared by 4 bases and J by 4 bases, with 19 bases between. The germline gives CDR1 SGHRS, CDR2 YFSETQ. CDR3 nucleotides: TGCGCCAGCAGCACCGGGAACCATAATTCCGCAGATACGCAGTATTTT. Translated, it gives CASSTGNHNSADTQYF.

CDR3 sequence: CAISDAGGRTGELFF. The CDR3 DNA is TGTGCCATCAGTGACGCAGGGGGCCGCACCGGGGAGCTGTTTTTT. V usage is TRBV10-3 and J usage is TRBJ2-2; 8 bases line up with TRBD1. CDR3 length: 15 amino acids. CDR1 is ENHRY, CDR2 SYGVKD, per germline. The ends lost 3 bases at V and 4 bases at J; junction bases unmatched: 4.

The CDR3: CASSRETRNTEAFF. The CDR3 DNA is TGTGCCAGCAGTCGGGAGACAAGGAACACTGAAGCTTTCTTT. The J gene is TRBJ1-1, the V gene TRBV6-1, with D unclear. The V end was cut by 5 bases, the J end by 1 base, with 11 bases between. CDR1 and CDR2 (germline): MNHNS, SASEGT. The CDR3 spans 14 residues.

This CDR3 reads CASRQGTAQHF. The CDR3 nucleotides are TGTGCCAGTAGACAGGGGACAGCCCAGCATTTT. The chain links TRBV19 to TRBJ1-5; TRBD1 matches 7 bases. This CDR3 comprises 11 residues. The V gene's germline CDR1 is LNHDA and CDR2 SQIVND (reference sequence). After removal of 6 bases from V and 11 bases from J, the junction contained 4 bases not matched to a gene.

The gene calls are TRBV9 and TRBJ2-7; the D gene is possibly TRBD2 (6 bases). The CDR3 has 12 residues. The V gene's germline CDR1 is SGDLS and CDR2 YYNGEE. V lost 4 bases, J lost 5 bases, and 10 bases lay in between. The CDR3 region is CASSSGVNEQYF. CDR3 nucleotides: TGTGCCAGCAGCTCGGGAGTAAACGAGCAGTACTTC.

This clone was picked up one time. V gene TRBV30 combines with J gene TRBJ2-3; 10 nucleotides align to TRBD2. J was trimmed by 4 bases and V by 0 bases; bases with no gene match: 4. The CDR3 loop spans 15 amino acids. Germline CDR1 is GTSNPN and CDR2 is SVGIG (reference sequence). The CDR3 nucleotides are TGTGCCTGGAGTGTAAAAGCGGGGGGGCCAGATACGCAGTATTTT. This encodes CAWSVKAGGPDTQYF.

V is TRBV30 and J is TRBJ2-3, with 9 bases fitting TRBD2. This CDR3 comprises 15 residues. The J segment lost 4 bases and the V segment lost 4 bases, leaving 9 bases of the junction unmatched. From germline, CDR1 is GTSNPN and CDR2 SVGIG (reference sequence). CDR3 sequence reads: CAWTKRGAMPDTQYF. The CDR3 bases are TGTGCCTGGACCAAGCGGGGGGCGATGCCAGATACGCAGTATTTT.

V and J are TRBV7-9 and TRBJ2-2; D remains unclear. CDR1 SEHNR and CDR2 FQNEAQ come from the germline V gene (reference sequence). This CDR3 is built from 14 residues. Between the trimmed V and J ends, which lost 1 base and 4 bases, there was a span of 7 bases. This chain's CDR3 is CASSLVYVTGELFF. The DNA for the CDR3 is TGTGCCAGCAGCTTAGTATATGTCACCGGGGAGCTGTTTTTT.

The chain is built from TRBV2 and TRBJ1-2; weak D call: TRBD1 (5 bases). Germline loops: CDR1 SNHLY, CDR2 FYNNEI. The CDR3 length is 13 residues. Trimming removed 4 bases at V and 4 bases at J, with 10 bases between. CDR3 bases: TGTGCCAGCAGTGGTGGCAGGGCCTATGGCTACACCTTC. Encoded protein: CASSGGRAYGYTF.

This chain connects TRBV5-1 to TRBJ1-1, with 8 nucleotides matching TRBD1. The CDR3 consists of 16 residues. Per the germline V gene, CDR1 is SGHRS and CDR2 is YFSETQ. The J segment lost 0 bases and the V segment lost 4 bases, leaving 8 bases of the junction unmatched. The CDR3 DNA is TGCGCCAGCAGCCCCCGACAGGGGACGATGAACACTGAAGCTTTCTTT. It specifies CASSPRQGTMNTEAFF.

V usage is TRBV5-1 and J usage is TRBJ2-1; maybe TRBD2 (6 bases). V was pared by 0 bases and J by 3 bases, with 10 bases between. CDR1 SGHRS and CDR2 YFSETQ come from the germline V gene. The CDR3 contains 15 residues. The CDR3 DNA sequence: TGCGCCAGCAGCTTGGACGGGGGAGTCTACAATGAGCAGTTCTTC. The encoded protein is CASSLDGGVYNEQFF.

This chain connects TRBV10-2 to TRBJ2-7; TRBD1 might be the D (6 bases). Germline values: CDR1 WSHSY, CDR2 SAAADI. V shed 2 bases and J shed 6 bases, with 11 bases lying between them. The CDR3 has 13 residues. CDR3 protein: CASSETGRGEQYF. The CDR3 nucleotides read TGCGCCAGCAGTGAGACAGGCAGGGGCGAGCAGTACTTC.

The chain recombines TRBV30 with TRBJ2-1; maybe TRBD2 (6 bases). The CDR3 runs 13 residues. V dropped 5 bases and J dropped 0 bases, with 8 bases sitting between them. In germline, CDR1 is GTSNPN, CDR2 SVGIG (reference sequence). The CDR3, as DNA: TGTGCCTGGTCGCGGGACTCCTACAATGAGCAGTTCTTC. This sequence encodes CAWSRDSYNEQFF.

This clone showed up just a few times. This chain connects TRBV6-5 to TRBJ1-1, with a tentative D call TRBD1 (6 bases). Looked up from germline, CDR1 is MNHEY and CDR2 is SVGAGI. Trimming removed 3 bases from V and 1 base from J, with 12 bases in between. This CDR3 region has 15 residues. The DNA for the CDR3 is TGTGCCAGCAGTTATAGGACAGTTCCGAACACTGAAGCTTTCTTT. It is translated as CASSYRTVPNTEAFF.

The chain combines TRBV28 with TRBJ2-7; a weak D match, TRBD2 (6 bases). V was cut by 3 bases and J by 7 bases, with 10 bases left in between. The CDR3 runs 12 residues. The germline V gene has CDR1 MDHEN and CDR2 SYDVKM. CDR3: CASSLGTLEQYF. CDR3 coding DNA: TGTGCCAGCAGTTTGGGGACTCTGGAGCAGTACTTC.

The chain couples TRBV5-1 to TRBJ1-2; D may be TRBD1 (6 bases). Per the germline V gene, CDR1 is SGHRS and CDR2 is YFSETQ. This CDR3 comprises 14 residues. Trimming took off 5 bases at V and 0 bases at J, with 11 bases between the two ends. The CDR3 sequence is CASSVGGPNYGYTF. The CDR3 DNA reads TGCGCCAGCAGTGTGGGGGGGCCTAACTATGGCTACACCTTC.

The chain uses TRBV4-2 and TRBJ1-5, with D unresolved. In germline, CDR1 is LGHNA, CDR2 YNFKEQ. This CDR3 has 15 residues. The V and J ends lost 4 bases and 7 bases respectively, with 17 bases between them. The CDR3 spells CASSPNADSRQPQHF. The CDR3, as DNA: TGTGCCAGCAGCCCAAACGCGGACTCTCGCCAGCCCCAGCATTTT.

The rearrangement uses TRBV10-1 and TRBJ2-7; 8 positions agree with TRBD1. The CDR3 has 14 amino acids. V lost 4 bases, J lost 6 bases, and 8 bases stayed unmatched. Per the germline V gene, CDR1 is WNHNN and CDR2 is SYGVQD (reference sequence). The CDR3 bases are TGCGCCAGCAGTGCCCAGGGGGCGCCGGCCGAGCAGTACTTC. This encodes CASSAQGAPAEQYF.

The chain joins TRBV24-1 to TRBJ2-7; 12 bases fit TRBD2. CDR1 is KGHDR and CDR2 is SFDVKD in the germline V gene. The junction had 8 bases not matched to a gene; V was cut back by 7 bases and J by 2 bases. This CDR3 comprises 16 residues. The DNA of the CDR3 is TGTGCCACCAGGTCGACTAGCGGGGGAGAACCCTACGAGCAGTACTTC. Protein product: CATRSTSGGEPYEQYF.

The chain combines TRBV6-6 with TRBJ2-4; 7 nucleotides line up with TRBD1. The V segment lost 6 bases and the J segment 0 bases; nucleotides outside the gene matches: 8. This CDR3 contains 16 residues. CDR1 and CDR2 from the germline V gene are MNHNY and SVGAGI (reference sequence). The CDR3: CASSRGDRLAKNIQYF. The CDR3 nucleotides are TGTGCCAGCAGCCGTGGGGACAGACTAGCCAAAAACATTCAGTACTTC.

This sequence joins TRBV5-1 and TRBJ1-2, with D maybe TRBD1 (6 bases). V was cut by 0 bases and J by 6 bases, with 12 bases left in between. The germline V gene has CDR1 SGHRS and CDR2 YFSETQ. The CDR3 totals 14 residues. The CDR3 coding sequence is TGCGCCAGCAGCTTGGTAGGGGGGGCAGATGGCTACACCTTC. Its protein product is CASSLVGGADGYTF.

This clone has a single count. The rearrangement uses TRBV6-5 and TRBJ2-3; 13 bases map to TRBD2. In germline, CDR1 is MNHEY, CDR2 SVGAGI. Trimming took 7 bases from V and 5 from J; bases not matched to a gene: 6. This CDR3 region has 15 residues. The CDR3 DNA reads TGTGCCAGCAAAGGACTAGCGGGGGCGGAAGATACGCAGTATTTT. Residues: CASKGLAGAEDTQYF.

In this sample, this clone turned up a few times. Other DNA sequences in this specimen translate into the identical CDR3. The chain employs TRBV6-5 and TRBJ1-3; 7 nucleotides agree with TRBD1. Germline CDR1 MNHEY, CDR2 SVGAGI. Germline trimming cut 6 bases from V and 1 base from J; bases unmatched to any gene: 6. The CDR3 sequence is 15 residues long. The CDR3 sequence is CASSFQGGSGNTIYF. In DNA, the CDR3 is TGTGCCAGCAGCTTCCAGGGGGGATCTGGAAACACCATATATTTT.

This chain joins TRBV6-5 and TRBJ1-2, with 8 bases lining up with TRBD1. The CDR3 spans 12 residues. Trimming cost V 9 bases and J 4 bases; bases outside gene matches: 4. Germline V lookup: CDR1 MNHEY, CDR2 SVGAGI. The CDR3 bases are TGTGCCAGTACAGGGGGTAGCTATGGCTACACCTTC. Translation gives CASTGGSYGYTF.

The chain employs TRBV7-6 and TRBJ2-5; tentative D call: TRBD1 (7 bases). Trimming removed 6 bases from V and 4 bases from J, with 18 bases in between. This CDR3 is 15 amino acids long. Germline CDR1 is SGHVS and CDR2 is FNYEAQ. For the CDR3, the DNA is TGTGCCAGCAGTAGGGGGCGGGGACCCCGAGAGACCCAGTACTTC. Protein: CASSRGRGPRETQYF.